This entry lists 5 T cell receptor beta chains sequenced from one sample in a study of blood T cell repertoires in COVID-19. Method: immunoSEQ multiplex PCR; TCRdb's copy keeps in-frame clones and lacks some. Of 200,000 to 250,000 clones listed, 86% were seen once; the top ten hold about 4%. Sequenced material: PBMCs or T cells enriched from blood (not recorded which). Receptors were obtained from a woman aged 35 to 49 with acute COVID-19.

The CDR3 bases are TGCGCCAGCAGCCCGGGACTGTCTCAGTTCTTC. This sequence encodes CASSPGLSQFF. J is TRBJ2-1 and V is TRBV5-1, with a possible D match to TRBD2 (6 bases). Germline assignment: CDR1 SGHRS and CDR2 YFSETQ. Trimming took off 4 bases at V and 13 bases at J, with 12 bases between the two ends. This CDR3 has 11 amino acids.

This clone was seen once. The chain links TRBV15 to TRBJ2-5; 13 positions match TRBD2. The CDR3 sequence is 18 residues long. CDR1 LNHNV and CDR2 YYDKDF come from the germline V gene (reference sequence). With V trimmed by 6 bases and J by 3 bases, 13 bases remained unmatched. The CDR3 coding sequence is TGTGCCACCAGGGCTGGACTAGCGGGGGACCTAACAGAAGAGACCCAGTACTTC. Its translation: CATRAGLAGDLTEETQYF.

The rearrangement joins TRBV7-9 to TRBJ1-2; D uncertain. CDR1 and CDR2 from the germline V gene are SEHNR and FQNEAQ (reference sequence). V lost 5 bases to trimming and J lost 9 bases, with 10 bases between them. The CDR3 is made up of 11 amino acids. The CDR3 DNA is TGTGCCAGCAGCCCTAGTAAAAGCTACACCTTC. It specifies CASSPSKSYTF.

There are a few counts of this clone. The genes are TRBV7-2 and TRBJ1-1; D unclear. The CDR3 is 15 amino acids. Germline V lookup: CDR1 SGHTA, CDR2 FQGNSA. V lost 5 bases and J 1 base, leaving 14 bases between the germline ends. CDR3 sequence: CASSHSAGSNTEAFF. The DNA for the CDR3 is TGTGCCAGCAGCCACTCCGCAGGATCGAACACTGAAGCTTTCTTT.

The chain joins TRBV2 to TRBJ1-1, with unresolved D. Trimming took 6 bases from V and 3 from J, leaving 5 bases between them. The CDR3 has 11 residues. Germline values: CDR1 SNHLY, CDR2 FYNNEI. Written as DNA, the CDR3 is TGTGCCAGCAGGAGCGACACTGAAGCTTTCTTT. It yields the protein CASRSDTEAFF.